The TCR beta chain described here comes from a study of T cells after yellow fever vaccination. At the level of the study: SMART-Seq v4 Ultra Low Input prepared the low-cell-number fractions.

There are a few counts of this clonotype. This CDR3 has 17 amino acids. Germline CDR1 reads SGHAT; CDR2 reads FQNNGV. Trimming removed 5 bases at V and 0 bases at J, with 18 bases between. Making TCR cDNA involved 5'RACE template switching, which added UMIs and a universal primer site. TCRdb reanalysed the 5' RACE reads using MiXCR and keeps one entry per CDR3 protein. This sample has some 600,000 distinct CDR3 sequences, with 10% to 15% found just once. J is TRBJ2-3 and V is TRBV11-2; maybe TRBD1 (5 bases). The clonotype originates from a man under 40 who received the YFV17D yellow fever vaccine. The input for sequencing was PBMCs, taken on the day of the yellow fever booster vaccination. CDR3 in DNA: TGTGCCAGCAGCCTATACCTAGGACAATCTAGCACAGATACGCAGTATTTT. It yields the protein CASSLYLGQSSTDTQYF.